Here is one T cell receptor beta chain with its context. This clonotype was observed a handful of times. The specificity of this receptor is unknown. Base quality data are lacking; no much larger clone is found one base away. V is cut by 5 bases and J by 7 bases, and the space between the germline ends is 11 bases. Via the germline V gene, CDR1 is SGHTA and CDR2 FQGNSA. Its CDR3 holds 12 amino acids, cysteine through phenylalanine. The kept DNA is CDR3 alone, 36 bases in frame from the first base. The data originate from a study of vaccination and CD4 T cells after COVID-19 (dated by TCRdb to between 2022 and 2023). Some background on the complete study: Every convalescent patient had a positive nasal swab PCR test for SARS-CoV-2, with mild disease in several patients and severe disease in one. In the convalescent cohort there were six males and four females, among whom were two Hispanic individuals, seven Caucasians, two Asians and one multiracial person. Participants got two doses of the Pfizer-BioNTech BNT162b2 vaccine (n=8) or two doses of the Moderna mRNA-1273 vaccine (n=2). Post-COVID blood samples were collected from convalescent patients a median of around 100 days after diagnosis, with a range of roughly 35 to 170 days. The time from the second vaccine dose to post-vaccine blood sampling had a median of around 72 days and ranged from roughly 13 to 241 days. The cultures were stimulated with overlapping spike peptide pools from SARS-CoV-2 and from the common cold coronaviruses HCoV-NL63, HCoV-OC43 and HCoV-229E. As controls, cultures received a CEFX viral epitope pool (the positive control), an HIV-1 Nef peptide pool (the negative control), or no peptide at all. In roughly 11 COVID-19 convalescent patients and a handful of infection-naive healthy vaccine recipients, the spike-specific CD4+ TCR repertoire before mRNA vaccination was compared with the repertoire after mRNA vaccination.

Library preparation employed PCR. TCR sequencing of DNA from cultured CD4+ T cells used the Oncomine TCR Beta short-read assay at the Johns Hopkins FTIC core. Genomic DNA was extracted from the cultured CD4+ T cells with the QIAamp micro DNA kit. Oncomine TCR Beta libraries from cultured CD4+ T cells were pooled using unique dual indexes and sequenced on an Illumina iSeq 100. The study's own analysis went as follows. Non-productive sequences were removed, and CDR3s that did not start with C, did not end with F or W, or were shorter than 7 amino acids were discarded. Antigen-specific clonotypes were identified using the MANAFEST web application through comparison of peptide-stimulated wells with reference and other culture wells. Positive clones required FDR below 0.05, an odds ratio above 5, and productive frequency above 0.1% in at least two of three replicate wells. A clonotype counted as cross-reactive if it showed significant expansion both in the SARS-CoV-2 spike wells and in at least one common cold coronavirus spike condition. CDR3 homology was assessed with Levenshtein distances (stringdist) and unrooted phylogenetic trees (ape) in R version 3.6.1. TCRdb reran the public reads through fastp at Q25 and MiXCR, keeping productive beta chains. Entries are consolidated by CDR3 protein sequence, retaining the most common genes and DNA. The V and J calls and clone size come from TCRdb's table, not from the authors' own analysis. A total of 11,000 or so distinct CDR3 sequences appear in this sample, roughly 72% of them only once. In total, the top ten clones hold about 9.4% of the sample.

Read against the paper, the sample's treatment or condition label means: roughly ten-day PBMC culture with coronavirus spike peptide pools or control peptides (ViraFEST assay). The ViraFEST assay, used in the study, expanded antigen-specific T cells with peptide pools and then identified the expanded clonotypes through TCR sequencing. The positive SARS-CoV-2 PCR tests of the convalescent patients were dated from March to December 2020, before the Alpha, Beta and Delta variants emerged in the United States. Each well held 2.2 million or so PBMCs cultured in IMDM containing roughly 5% human AB serum and around 9.2 IU/ml IL-2, with approximately 9.2 ug/ml peptide pools added. On days 3 and 7, half of the culture medium was replaced with fresh IL-2-containing medium. CD4+ T cells were isolated after 10 days of culture through negative selection using the EasySep CD4+ T cell isolation kit. Ficoll-Paque Plus gradient centrifugation was used to isolate PBMCs from whole blood, and the isolated PBMCs were then either used fresh or cryopreserved at -140C. Culture conditions were generally each tested in triplicate wells.

The investigation overall reported the following: Relatively few convalescent patients were included in the study, and early timepoints after natural infection were not analyzed. An increase in the median number of SARS-CoV-2-reactive clonotypes from approximately 23 after infection to 38 after vaccination was observed, but the change was not found to be significant. In convalescent patients, a median around 90% of post-vaccine SARS-CoV-2-reactive clones were detected only after vaccination, suggesting vaccine-specific priming. Of the vaccine-specific clones found in convalescent patients, nearly all (304 of 307) were mono-reactive for SARS-CoV-2 spike instead of being cross-reactive with common cold coronaviruses.

The receptor was isolated from a human donor who had recovered from COVID-19. The sample was CD4+ T cells from blood, cultured in vitro. The chain was built from TRBV7-2 and TRBJ1-2; TRBD1 is possibly the D segment (5 matching bases). In nucleotides, the sequence is TGTGCCAGCAGCCCAGACAGACTTGGCTACACCTTC. Its translation reads: CASSPDRLGYTF.